Given below is one T cell receptor beta chain in context. This clonotype was counted many times. The antigen it recognizes is unknown. No base quality information exists; no much larger clone differs at one position. This entry belongs to a study of glioma-infiltrating T cells (dated by TCRdb to the mid-2010s). Describing the broader study: The study sequenced TCR alpha- and beta-chain repertoires from glioma tissue, from non-neoplastic brain tissue and from matched peripheral blood mononuclear cells. To gauge divergence between tissue and blood T-cell populations, every tissue-infiltrating repertoire was compared against the peripheral blood repertoire from the same patient. The paired cohort was made up of three low-grade glioma patients, 8 or 9 primary glioblastoma patients and three non-glioma patients who contributed non-neoplastic brain tissue. General conclusions and limits of the study: Group comparisons rested on small numbers: three non-neoplastic, three low-grade glioma and under ten glioblastoma patients. VJ-independent divergence between tissue and blood was below expectation in non-neoplastic patients but above expectation in all gliomas, especially low-grade gliomas. Very few CDR3 sequences were shared between tissue and blood, attributed to high CDR3 diversity and limited sampling.

TCR alpha and beta CDR3 regions were amplified with the iRepertoire nested amplicon-rescue multiplex PCR (arm-PCR) platform from RNA. For one-step reverse transcription and amplification, roughly 100-450 ng of tissue mRNA or PBMC total RNA was used as input. After bead purification, a secondary multiplex PCR added Illumina adapters, and libraries were gel-purified between 200 and 400 bp. Libraries carried internal 6-nucleotide barcodes used for demultiplexing. Libraries were sequenced on an Illumina MiSeq with 2x220 or 2x250 nucleotide paired-end reads. The authors' pipeline ran thus. Paired reads were merged with FLASH 1.2.11 and aligned to the GRCh37 human genome with BWA-MEM before extracting TRA and TRB reads. V and J assignment used an IMGT-derived reference of cassette sequences and CDR3 motifs that included pseudogenes. Three-frame translation of reads was performed, and productive CDR3s were defined as those with a C...FGXG motif and no stop codons. Clonotypes were defined as unique combinations of V-J cassette pair and CDR3 amino acid sequence. Hamming distance filtering was applied to reads, with thresholds set by the sequence error rate of each sample in mapped regions. The raw public data were reprocessed by TCRdb itself: fastp quality trimming at Q25, MiXCR clonotype calling, in-frame beta chains only. Here each entry gathers all rows of one CDR3 protein and keeps the most common genes and DNA. None of the V and J calls come from the authors' own analysis; TCRdb made them. Counted in this sample were 100,000 to 150,000 distinct CDR3 sequences; about 23% of them appeared once. About 16% of the sample rests with the top ten.

Trimming removed 6 bases from V and 3 bases from J, leaving 10 bases between the germline ends. The CDR3 runs 13 residues from the cysteine to the phenylalanine. Just the 39-base CDR3 DNA is kept, in frame starting at base 1. From a lookup of the germline V gene, CDR1 and CDR2 are MNHNS and SASEGT. The sequence joins TRBV6-1 to TRBJ2-3; TRBD1 is a weak D gene call, 7 bases matching. The sequence came from a human donor with low-grade glioma or glioblastoma, undergoing nonglioma brain surgery, or in good health (not recorded which). Specimen: glioma tissue, nonneoplastic brain tissue, or PBMCs (not recorded which). DNA sequence: TGTGCCAGCAGCGGGGGACAGACAGATACGCAGTATTTT. Translated, this gives CASSGGQTDTQYF.